The 9 T cell receptor beta chains given below trace back to one sample, sequenced in a study of T cell repertoires in cytomegalovirus infection. One entry per CDR3 protein results from TCRdb running MiXCR on the reads. The sample lists some 300,000 distinct CDR3 sequences, roughly 15% occurring once. Input material: PBMCs. Receptor source: a human donor in good health (CMV status not recorded). Some clones in this sample may be carry-over from other donors' samples.

This sequence joins TRBV2 and TRBJ1-5; no firm D call. This CDR3 region has 15 residues. Germline V CDR1 and CDR2: SNHLY, FYNNEI. Trimming removed 0 bases at V and 0 bases at J, with 6 bases between. Here the CDR3 DNA reads TGTGCCAGCAGTGAAGCCGGGTATAGCAATCAGCCCCAGCATTTT. Protein sequence: CASSEAGYSNQPQHF.

This clonotype was seen many times. V is TRBV11-1 and J is TRBJ2-2, with 7 positions matching TRBD2. Germline loops: CDR1 SGHAT, CDR2 FQDESV (reference sequence). J was trimmed by 11 bases and V by 3 bases; bases with no gene match: 3. The CDR3 is 12 residues long. CDR3 in amino acids: CASSLGGIELFF. The CDR3 coding sequence is TGTGCCAGCAGCTTGGGAGGGATCGAGCTGTTTTTT.

The chain employs TRBV20-1 and TRBJ1-4, with a tentative D call TRBD1 (5 bases). Germline V gives CDR1 DFQATT, CDR2 SNEGSKA (reference sequence). The CDR3 length is 14 residues. V lost 2 bases, J lost 4 bases, and 11 bases lay in between. Here the CDR3 reads CSARLMGVNEKLFF. The CDR3 DNA is TGCAGTGCTAGACTTATGGGGGTTAATGAAAAACTGTTTTTT.

V and J are TRBV11-2 and TRBJ1-1, with D hard to call. The germline V gene has CDR1 SGHAT and CDR2 FQNNGV. V lost 4 bases, J lost 1 base, and 22 bases lay in between. This CDR3 has 18 residues. Written as DNA, the CDR3 is TGTGCCAGCAGCTCCCAGAAGCCCGTAGGCGGATGGAACACTGAAGCTTTCTTT. Residues: CASSSQKPVGGWNTEAFF.

This clonotype was detected ten times or more. The J gene is TRBJ1-1, the V gene TRBV7-9; D is unresolved. V lost 2 bases, J lost 7 bases, and 8 bases lay in between. The CDR3 has 12 residues. Germline-derived CDR1 and CDR2 are SEHNR and FQNEAQ (reference sequence). CDR3 in amino acids: CASSLYADEAFF. The CDR3 DNA follows: TGTGCCAGCAGCTTATATGCAGATGAAGCTTTCTTT.

V is TRBV20-1 and J is TRBJ2-5; possible D gene TRBD2, 6 bases. Germline values: CDR1 DFQATT, CDR2 SNEGSKA (reference sequence). This CDR3 spans 15 amino acids. The germline V and J ends were trimmed by 0 bases and 2 bases, with 13 bases remaining between them. This chain's CDR3 is CSARDRRESQETQYF. The CDR3 DNA sequence: TGCAGTGCTAGAGATCGACGGGAGAGTCAAGAGACCCAGTACTTC.

This clonotype was recorded at least ten times. The gene calls are TRBV6-5 and TRBJ2-7; D remains ambiguous. Germline loops: CDR1 MNHEY, CDR2 SVGAGI. The ends were cut back, 2 bases at V and 2 bases at J, with 7 bases in the middle. This CDR3 is built from 13 residues. The CDR3 spells CASSYRETYEQYF. The CDR3 DNA sequence: TGTGCCAGCAGTTACCGAGAAACCTACGAGCAGTACTTC.

In its sample, this clonotype was seen many times. V usage is TRBV14 and J usage is TRBJ1-2; unclear D gene. The CDR3 length is 13 residues. Trimming took off 0 bases at V and 2 bases at J, with 4 bases between the two ends. CDR1 is SGHDN and CDR2 is FVKESK in the germline V gene. The CDR3 reads CASSQEQNYGYTF. The CDR3 DNA reads TGTGCCAGCAGCCAAGAACAGAACTATGGCTACACCTTC.

This clonotype showed up just a few times. The chain employs TRBV6-2 or TRBV6-3 and TRBJ1-5; TRBD1 aligns across 8 bases. J lost 7 bases, V lost 5 bases, and 10 bases had no gene match. The germline V gene encodes CDR1 MNHEY and CDR2 SVGEGT. The CDR3 has 15 residues. The chain's CDR3 is CASSPLRTGLQPQHF. CDR3 sequence (DNA): TGTGCCAGCAGTCCCCTCCGGACAGGGTTGCAGCCCCAGCATTTT.